The 25 T cell receptor beta chains in this list originate from one sample, sequenced in a study of blood T cell repertoires in COVID-19. Sequencing used immunoSEQ multiplex PCR; TCRdb keeps in-frame clones, though not all of them. The sample gives 85,000 to 100,000 clones, around nine tenths of which show up once; about 1.7% is in the top ten. The sequenced sample was peripheral blood. The receptor set was obtained from a man in his 60s with acute or convalescent COVID-19.

V gene TRBV30 combines with J gene TRBJ1-5, with D possibly being TRBD1 (6 bases). The germline V and J ends were trimmed by 4 bases and 11 bases, with 18 bases remaining between them. The length of the CDR3 is 13 residues. Looked up from germline, CDR1 is GTSNPN and CDR2 is SVGIG (reference sequence). The DNA for the CDR3 is TGTGCCTGGACGTCGGGGGCGGGAGGGTCCCAGCATTTT. Its translation: CAWTSGAGGSQHF.

This clone was counted once. CDR3 loop: CAISAPGEGRTEAFF. The CDR3 DNA sequence: TGTGCCATCAGTGCCCCCGGGGAGGGACGCACTGAAGCTTTCTTT. The rearrangement uses TRBV10-3 and TRBJ1-1, with TRBD1 as a possible D gene (5 bases). V was cut by 4 bases and J by 4 bases, with 16 bases left in between. This CDR3 is built from 15 residues. Per the germline V gene, CDR1 is ENHRY and CDR2 is SYGVKD.

This clone was recorded only once. This chain joins TRBV3-1 (or the pseudogene TRBV3-2) and TRBJ1-2, with no clear D. Germline CDR1 and CDR2: LGHDT and YNNKEL (reference sequence). CDR3 size: 15 residues. The V gene lost 0 bases and the J gene lost 4 bases, with 12 bases spanning the gap. The CDR3 nucleotides are TGTGCCAGCAGCCAAGAGGCTCGGGGTCTCTATGGCTACACCTTC. Residues: CASSQEARGLYGYTF.

V gene TRBV12-3 or TRBV12-4 combines with J gene TRBJ1-1; 7 nucleotides agree with TRBD1. This CDR3 has 13 residues. The V gene end was trimmed by 3 bases and the J gene end by 4 bases; junction bases not matched to a gene: 2. CDR3 amino acids: CASSFGTATEAFF. CDR3 nucleotides: TGTGCCAGCAGTTTTGGGACAGCCACTGAAGCTTTCTTT.

V and J are TRBV19 and TRBJ2-1, with 9 positions matching TRBD2. The CDR3 is made up of 15 amino acids. With V trimmed by 3 bases and J by 6 bases, 6 bases remained unmatched. Germline V lookup: CDR1 LNHDA, CDR2 SQIVND (reference sequence). The CDR3 spells CASSILGGGGNEQFF. CDR3 bases: TGTGCCAGTAGTATTCTTGGCGGGGGGGGCAATGAGCAGTTCTTC. Drawing the rest from reference TRBV19 and TRBJ2-1, the complete variable domain is DGGITQSPKYLFRKEGQNVTLSCEQNLNHDAMYWYRQDPGQGLRLIYYSQIVNDFQKGDIAEGYSVSREKKESFPLTVTSAQKNPTAFYLCASSILGGGGNEQFFGPGTRLTVL.

The chain is built from TRBV5-4 and TRBJ2-5; TRBD1 agrees at 10 bases. V trimming: 0 bases; J trimming: 3 bases; junction bases outside the gene matches: 2. This CDR3 spans 15 amino acids. Germline V CDR1 and CDR2: SGHNT, YYREEE (reference sequence). Here the CDR3 reads CASSLEGTGEETQYF. In DNA, the CDR3 is TGTGCCAGCAGCTTGGAGGGGACAGGGGAAGAGACCCAGTACTTC.

The chain joins TRBV5-1 to TRBJ1-1, with D perhaps matching TRBD1 (6 bases). The CDR3 runs 16 residues. Germline CDR1 SGHRS, CDR2 YFSETQ. The V and J ends lost 0 bases and 5 bases respectively, with 17 bases between them. CDR3 coding DNA: TGCGCCAGCAGCTTGGCCCCAGGGGTGTCTGTAACTGAAGCTTTCTTT. This translates into CASSLAPGVSVTEAFF.

The chain uses TRBV5-4 and TRBJ1-6; TRBD1 matches 7 bases. V shed 4 bases and J 7 bases; nucleotides not matched to a gene: 5. Per the germline V gene, CDR1 is SGHNT and CDR2 is YYREEE (reference sequence). The CDR3 length is 14 residues. CDR3 region: CASSARQGNSPLHF. In DNA form, the CDR3 reads TGTGCCAGCAGCGCCCGACAGGGCAATTCACCCCTCCACTTT. Based on the CDR3 plus reference TRBV5-4 and TRBJ1-6, the full variable domain is ETGVTQSPTHLIKTRGQQVTLRCSSQSGHNTVSWYQQALGQGPQFIFQYYREEENGRGNFPPRFSGLQFPNYSSELNVNALELDDSALYLCASSARQGNSPLHFGNGTRLTVT.

The rearrangement uses TRBV12-5 and TRBJ1-3; no clear D. V dropped 2 bases and J dropped 2 bases, with 19 bases sitting between them. Germline values: CDR1 LGHNT, CDR2 FRNRAP. This CDR3 has 18 amino acids. Here the CDR3 reads CASGLRLGSVWAGNTIYF. CDR3 bases: TGTGCTAGTGGTTTGCGATTAGGGAGTGTTTGGGCTGGAAACACCATATATTTT. The whole variable domain, filled in from reference TRBV12-5 and TRBJ1-3, reads DARVTQTPRHKVTEMGQEVTMRCQPILGHNTVFWYRQTMMQGLELLAYFRNRAPLDDSGMPKDRFSAEMPDATLATLKIQPSEPRDSAVYFCASGLRLGSVWAGNTIYFGEGSWLTVV.

This chain links TRBV2 with TRBJ2-7; a possible D gene is TRBD2 (6 bases). Deletions cut 8 bases from V and 1 base from J, with 9 bases between. The germline V gene encodes CDR1 SNHLY and CDR2 FYNNEI. This CDR3 region has 12 residues. The DNA of the CDR3 is TGTGCCAGCGGAGGGTTATCCTACGAGCAGTACGTC. Its translation is CASGGLSYEQYV.

The chain joins TRBV12-3 or TRBV12-4 to TRBJ1-1, with 12 bases lining up with TRBD1. CDR3 length equals 13 residues. After removal of 6 bases from V and 11 bases from J, the junction contained 7 bases not matched to a gene. The CDR3 loop reads CASSPRDRGLAFF. CDR3 DNA: TGTGCCAGCAGCCCCCGGGACAGGGGGCTTGCTTTCTTT.

The table lists this clone with a count of one. J is TRBJ1-2 and V is TRBV5-6, with 7 bases aligning to TRBD1. The CDR3 totals 13 residues. The ends lost 3 bases at V and 4 bases at J; junction bases unmatched: 3. Germline V gene sequence: CDR1 SGHDT, CDR2 YYEEEE. CDR3 in DNA: TGTGCCAGCAGCTCCTGGGACAGCTATGGCTACACCTTC. This codes for CASSSWDSYGYTF. The variable domain in full, completed from reference TRBV5-6 and TRBJ1-2, reads DAGVTQSPTHLIKTRGQQVTLRCSPKSGHDTVSWYQQALGQGPQFIFQYYEEEERQRGNFPDRFSGHQFPNYSSELNVNALLLGDSALYLCASSSWDSYGYTFGSGTRLTVV.

This clone was seen once. The chain is built from TRBV24-1 and TRBJ2-3; D is unclear. The V gene lost 3 bases and the J gene lost 4 bases, with 10 bases spanning the gap. Germline loops: CDR1 KGHDR, CDR2 SFDVKD. The CDR3 runs 14 residues. The DNA of the CDR3 is TGTGCCACCAGTGATCCCAGAGGAGCAGATACGCAGTATTTT. Amino acid sequence: CATSDPRGADTQYF.

J is TRBJ1-1 and V is TRBV5-1; no firm D call. Germline V gives CDR1 SGHRS, CDR2 YFSETQ. The CDR3 loop spans 15 amino acids. Trimming removed 5 bases at V and 0 bases at J, with 14 bases between. For the CDR3, the DNA is TGCGCCAGCAGTCTCTTGGGAGTGATGAACACTGAAGCTTTCTTT. Translating it yields CASSLLGVMNTEAFF.

The rearrangement uses TRBV6-1 and TRBJ2-2, with TRBD2 identical over 7 bases. The V and J ends lost 2 bases and 4 bases, in that order; junction bases with no gene match: 1. CDR3 size: 14 residues. Germline V lookup: CDR1 MNHNS, CDR2 SASEGT. The CDR3 DNA reads as TGTGCCAGCAGTGAATCGGGGGGCACCGGGGAGCTGTTTTTT. It translates to CASSESGGTGELFF.

The chain is built from TRBV5-1 and TRBJ2-7; a weak D match, TRBD1 (6 bases). CDR1 and CDR2 from the germline V gene are SGHRS and YFSETQ. CDR3 length: 14 amino acids. Trimming left V 1 base short and J 7 bases short, with 15 bases between. The CDR3 reads CASSLLGQRGEQYF. CDR3 DNA: TGCGCCAGCAGCTTGCTGGGACAAAGAGGTGAGCAGTACTTC.

The V call is TRBV30, the J call TRBJ1-2; weak D call: TRBD1 (6 bases). This CDR3 is 12 amino acids long. Germline lookup yields CDR1 GTSNPN and CDR2 SVGIG (reference sequence). V lost 8 bases, J lost 3 bases, and 13 bases lay in between. This CDR3 is CAMDAGDYGYTF. The CDR3 DNA sequence: TGTGCCATGGACGCAGGGGACTATGGCTACACCTTC.

This chain uses TRBV30 with TRBJ2-1; 9 bases agree with TRBD2. Trimming took 3 bases from V and 3 from J; bases not matched to a gene: 9. Germline CDR1 reads GTSNPN; CDR2 reads SVGIG (reference sequence). There are 16 residues in the CDR3. The DNA for the CDR3 is TGTGCCTGGAGCTCCCGACTAGCGGAAAACTACAATGAGCAGTTCTTC. Protein product: CAWSSRLAENYNEQFF.

V is TRBV18 and J is TRBJ1-1; 9 nucleotides line up with TRBD1. V shed 3 bases and J 1 base; nucleotides not matched to a gene: 6. The length of the CDR3 is 16 residues. Germline lookup yields CDR1 KGHSH and CDR2 LQKENI. This chain's CDR3 is CASSPIGTGRNTEAFF. The CDR3 DNA is TGTGCCAGCTCACCGATTGGGACAGGGAGGAACACTGAAGCTTTCTTT.

The chain is built from TRBV5-5 and TRBJ1-5; tentatively, D is TRBD1 (6 bases). Germline CDR1 reads SGHKS; CDR2 reads YYEKEE (reference sequence). V was clipped by 0 bases and J by 4 bases, with 17 bases between them. This CDR3 has 17 amino acids. The CDR3 protein is CASSLDGATGYNQPQHF. The CDR3 DNA reads TGTGCCAGCAGCTTGGACGGCGCGACAGGCTATAATCAGCCCCAGCATTTT.

The chain is built from TRBV2 and TRBJ1-6, with 8 bases matching TRBD1. The length of the CDR3 is 13 residues. Trimming cost V 5 bases and J 8 bases; bases outside gene matches: 2. Per germline, CDR1 SNHLY and CDR2 FYNNEI. The CDR3: CASSTGGDSPLHF. The CDR3 nucleotides are TGTGCCAGCAGTACAGGGGGGGATTCACCCCTCCACTTT.

This chain joins TRBV5-1 and TRBJ1-1; no reliable D call. CDR3 length equals 13 residues. Per germline, CDR1 SGHRS and CDR2 YFSETQ. Trimming cost V 2 bases and J 7 bases, with 12 bases left between them. CDR3 amino acids: CASSLDPGGEAFF. The CDR3 DNA reads TGCGCCAGCAGCTTAGACCCGGGAGGTGAAGCTTTCTTT.

The gene calls are TRBV18 and TRBJ1-2, with TRBD1 identical over 11 bases. J gave up 7 bases and V 3 bases, and 1 base lay outside the gene matches. Germline V lookup: CDR1 KGHSH, CDR2 LQKENI. The CDR3 has 13 amino acids. CDR3 protein: CASSPDRGPGYTF. The DNA of the CDR3 is TGTGCCAGCTCACCGGACAGGGGGCCTGGCTACACCTTC.

The chain carries TRBV30 and TRBJ1-3; no definite D call. The V end lost 3 bases, the J end lost 6 bases, and 15 bases lay between the germline ends. CDR1 is GTSNPN, CDR2 SVGIG, per germline (reference sequence). The CDR3 covers 14 residues. Here the CDR3 reads CAWSLPTRLNTIYF. Written as DNA, the CDR3 is TGTGCCTGGAGCTTACCGACGCGACTAAACACCATATATTTT.

The rearrangement links TRBV19 to TRBJ2-7, with TRBD2 as a possible D gene (5 bases). With 6 bases removed from V and 3 bases from J, the gap between germline ends came to 21 bases. Germline CDR1 is LNHDA and CDR2 is SQIVND (reference sequence). The CDR3 has 16 amino acids. This chain's CDR3 is CASSHDTGVRLYEQYF. The CDR3 coding sequence is TGTGCCAGTAGCCACGATACCGGGGTCCGACTCTACGAGCAGTACTTC. The full variable domain, with the rest looked up from reference TRBV19 and TRBJ2-7, is DGGITQSPKYLFRKEGQNVTLSCEQNLNHDAMYWYRQDPGQGLRLIYYSQIVNDFQKGDIAEGYSVSREKKESFPLTVTSAQKNPTAFYLCASSHDTGVRLYEQYFGPGTRLTVT.